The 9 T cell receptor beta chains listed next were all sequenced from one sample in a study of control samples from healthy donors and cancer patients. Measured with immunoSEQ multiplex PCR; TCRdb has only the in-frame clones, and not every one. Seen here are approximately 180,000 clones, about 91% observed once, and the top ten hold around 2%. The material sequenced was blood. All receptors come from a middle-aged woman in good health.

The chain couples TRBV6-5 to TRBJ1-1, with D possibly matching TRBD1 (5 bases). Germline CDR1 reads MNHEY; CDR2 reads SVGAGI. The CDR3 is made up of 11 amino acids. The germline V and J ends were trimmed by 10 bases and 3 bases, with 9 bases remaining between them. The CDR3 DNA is TGTGCCACCCGACAGCACACTGAAGCTTTCTTT. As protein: CATRQHTEAFF.

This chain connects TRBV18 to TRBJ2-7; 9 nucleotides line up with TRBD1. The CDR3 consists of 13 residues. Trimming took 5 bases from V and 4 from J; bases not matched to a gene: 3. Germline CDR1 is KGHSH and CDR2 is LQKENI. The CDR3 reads CASSEGQGYEQYF. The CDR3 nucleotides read TGTGCCAGCTCAGAAGGACAGGGGTACGAGCAGTACTTC.

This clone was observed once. CDR3 coding DNA: TGTGCCAGCAGCTTAGATGGTACAATGGGACAGCCCCAGCATTTT. This gives the protein CASSLDGTMGQPQHF. The rearrangement links TRBV7-2 to TRBJ1-5; D gene ambiguous. Germline V gene data show CDR1 as SGHTA and CDR2 as FQGNSA. This CDR3 is 15 amino acids long. V lost 1 base and J 7 bases, leaving 14 bases between the germline ends.

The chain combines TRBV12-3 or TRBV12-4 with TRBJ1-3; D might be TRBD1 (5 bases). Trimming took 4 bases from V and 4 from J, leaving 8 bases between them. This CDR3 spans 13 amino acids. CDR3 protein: CASSSNRGNTIYF. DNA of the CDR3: TGTGCCAGCAGTTCGAACAGGGGAAACACCATATATTTT.

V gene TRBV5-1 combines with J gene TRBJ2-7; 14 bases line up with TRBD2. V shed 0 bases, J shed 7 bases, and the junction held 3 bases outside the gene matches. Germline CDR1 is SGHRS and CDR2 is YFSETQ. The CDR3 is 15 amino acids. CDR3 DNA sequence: TGCGCCAGCAGCTTGGGACTAGCGGGGGGGCTTGAGCAGTACTTC. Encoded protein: CASSLGLAGGLEQYF.

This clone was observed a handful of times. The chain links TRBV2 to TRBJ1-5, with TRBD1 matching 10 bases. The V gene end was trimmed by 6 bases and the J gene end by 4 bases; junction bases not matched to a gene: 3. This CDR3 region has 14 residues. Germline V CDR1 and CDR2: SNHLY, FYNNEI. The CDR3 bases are TGTGCCAGCAGGAGGACAGGGGGGAATCAGCCCCAGCATTTT. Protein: CASRRTGGNQPQHF.

The CDR3 coding sequence is TGTGCCACCAGCAGAGATCAGATTCAAGAGACCCAGTACTTC. It specifies CATSRDQIQETQYF. The chain carries TRBV15 and TRBJ2-5; no reliable D call. CDR3 size: 14 residues. V lost 0 bases to trimming and J lost 2 bases, with 7 bases between them. The germline CDR1 and CDR2 sequences are LNHNV and YYDKDF (reference sequence).

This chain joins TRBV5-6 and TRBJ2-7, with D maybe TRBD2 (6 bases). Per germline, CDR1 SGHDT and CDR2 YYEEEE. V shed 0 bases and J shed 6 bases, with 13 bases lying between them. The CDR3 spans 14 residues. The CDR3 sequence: CASSLVGRSAEQYF. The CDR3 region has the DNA TGTGCCAGCAGCTTGGTTGGGAGGTCTGCCGAGCAGTACTTC. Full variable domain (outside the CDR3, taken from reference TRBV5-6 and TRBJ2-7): DAGVTQSPTHLIKTRGQQVTLRCSPKSGHDTVSWYQQALGQGPQFIFQYYEEEERQRGNFPDRFSGHQFPNYSSELNVNALLLGDSALYLCASSLVGRSAEQYFGPGTRLTVT.

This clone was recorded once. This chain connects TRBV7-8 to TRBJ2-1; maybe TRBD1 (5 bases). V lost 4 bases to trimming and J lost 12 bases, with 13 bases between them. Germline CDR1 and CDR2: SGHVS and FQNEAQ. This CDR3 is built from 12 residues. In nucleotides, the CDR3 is TGTGCCAGCAGCTCCCTGGGGCCGGGGCAGTTCTTC. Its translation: CASSSLGPGQFF.